The clone carrying this TCR beta chain was picked up many times. Its antigen is not identified. TCRdb re-called the reads with MiXCR, one entry per CDR3 protein. Found here are nearly 700,000 distinct CDR3 sequences, around 30% of them singletons; the top ten hold about 20%. The sample originates from a study of T cell repertoires in cytomegalovirus infection. On the study more broadly: Both recently identified HLA-C-restricted and well-studied HLA-B-restricted CMV epitopes were used in the study.

Overall study results and limits: Ex vivo responses were dominated by HLA-C-restricted CMV-specific TCR beta clonotypes.

The germline V and J ends were trimmed by 1 base and 2 bases, with 21 bases remaining between them. The germline CDR1 and CDR2 sequences are SGHAT and FQNNGV. This CDR3 has 18 residues. The source material was cultured PBMCs, sampled from culture after CMV antigen stimulation. This TCR was recovered from a human donor in good health (CMV status not recorded). Some clones in this sample may be carry-over from other donors' samples. This rearrangement joins TRBV11-2 to TRBJ2-7; D perhaps matches TRBD2 (6 bases). Written as DNA, the CDR3 is TGTGCCAGCAGCTTAGTAGGCCCCAGGATGGCGGGGACCTACGAGCAGTACTTC. Translated, it gives CASSLVGPRMAGTYEQYF.